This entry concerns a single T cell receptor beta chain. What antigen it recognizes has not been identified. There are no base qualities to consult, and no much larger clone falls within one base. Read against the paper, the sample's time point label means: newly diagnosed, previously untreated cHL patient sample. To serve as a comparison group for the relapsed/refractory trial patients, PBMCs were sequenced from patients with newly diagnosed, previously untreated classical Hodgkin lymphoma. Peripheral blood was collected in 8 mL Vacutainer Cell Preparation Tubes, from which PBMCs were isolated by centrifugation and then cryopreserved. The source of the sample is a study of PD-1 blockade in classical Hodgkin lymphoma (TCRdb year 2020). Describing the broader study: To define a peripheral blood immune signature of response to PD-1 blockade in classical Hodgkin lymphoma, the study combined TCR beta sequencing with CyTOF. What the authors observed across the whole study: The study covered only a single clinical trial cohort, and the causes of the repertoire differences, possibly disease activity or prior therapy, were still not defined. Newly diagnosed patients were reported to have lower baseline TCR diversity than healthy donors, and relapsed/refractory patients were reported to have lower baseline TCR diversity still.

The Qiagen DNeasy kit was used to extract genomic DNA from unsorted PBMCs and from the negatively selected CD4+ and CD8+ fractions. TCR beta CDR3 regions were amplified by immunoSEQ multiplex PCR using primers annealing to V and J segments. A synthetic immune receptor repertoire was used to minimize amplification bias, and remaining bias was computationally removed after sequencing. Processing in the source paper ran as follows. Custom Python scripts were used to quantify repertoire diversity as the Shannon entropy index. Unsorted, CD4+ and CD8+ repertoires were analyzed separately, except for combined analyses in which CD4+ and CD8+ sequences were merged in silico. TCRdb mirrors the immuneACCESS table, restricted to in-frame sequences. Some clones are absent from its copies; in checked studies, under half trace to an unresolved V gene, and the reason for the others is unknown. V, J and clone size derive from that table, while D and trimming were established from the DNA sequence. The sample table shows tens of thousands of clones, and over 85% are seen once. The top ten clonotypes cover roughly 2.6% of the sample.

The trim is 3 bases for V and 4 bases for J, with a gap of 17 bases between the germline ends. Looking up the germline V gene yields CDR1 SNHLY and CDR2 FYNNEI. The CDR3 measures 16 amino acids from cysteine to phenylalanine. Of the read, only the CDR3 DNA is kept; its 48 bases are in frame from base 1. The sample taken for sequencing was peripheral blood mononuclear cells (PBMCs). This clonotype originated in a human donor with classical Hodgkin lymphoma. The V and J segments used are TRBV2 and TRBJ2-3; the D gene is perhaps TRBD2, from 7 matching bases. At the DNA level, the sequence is TGTGCCAGCAGTGACAGTCGGGGGGCGGCGGCAGATACGCAGTATTTT. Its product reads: CASSDSRGAAADTQYF.